The sequence of this T cell receptor beta chain was determined in a study of blood T cell repertoires in COVID-19. Study information: Donors in the United States, Italy and Spain gave samples during acute or convalescent COVID-19.

Deletions cut 3 bases from V and 4 bases from J, with 15 bases between. The length of the CDR3 is 15 residues. Per the germline V gene, CDR1 is MGHRA and CDR2 is YSYEKL. How the authors handled the data: Quantification of nucleated cells was approximated via reference gene primer amplification. Generated by immunoSEQ multiplex PCR, the TCRdb table keeps only in-frame clones and is missing some. That table gives V, J and clone size, and the DNA gave D and trimming. The table includes a few hundred thousand clones, 86% detected once. Allocation to cohorts depended on clinical history reported by the participants.

This chain connects TRBV4-1 to TRBJ1-2; D is unresolved. Sample: PBMCs or T cells enriched from blood (not recorded which). The sequence came from a young woman who had recovered from COVID-19. The chain's CDR3 is CASSQPLREGYGYTF. CDR3 coding DNA: TGCGCCAGCAGCCAGCCATTAAGGGAGGGCTATGGCTACACCTTC.